This T cell receptor beta chain was sequenced in a study of cytomegalovirus exposure and HLA in healthy donors. V was cut by 4 bases and J by 3 bases, with 36 bases left in between. CDR3 length: 22 residues. The germline V gene encodes CDR1 SNHLY and CDR2 FYNNEI. Comment on this clone: Its antigen is unidentified.

A multiplex PCR was run with 60 Vbeta primers and 13 Jbeta primers. Clones were sequenced by immunoSEQ multiplex PCR, and TCRdb holds only the in-frame ones, with some missing. The sample has approximately 200,000 clones, 84% seen once. Study observations and caveats: The presence/absence work took it that sequencing depth was about the same across donors. Researchers left out some V segments, among them TRBV6-2 and TRBV6-3, as indistinguishable. Later analysis showed most CMV-associated TCR beta chains appearing HLA-restricted.

Sequencing used PBMCs. The chain carries TRBV2 and TRBJ2-5, with D perhaps matching TRBD2 (5 bases). The sequence derives from a boy between 10 and 17 years old in good health and CMV-seronegative. The CDR3 loop is CASSVAPDEEGGRGSREETQYF. In nucleotides, the CDR3 is TGTGCCAGCAGTGTAGCGCCAGATGAGGAAGGAGGTAGAGGATCTAGGGAAGAGACCCAGTACTTC.